Listed below are T cell receptor beta chains from one sample, sequenced in a study of early T cells in non-severe SARS-CoV-2 infection. TCRdb re-called the 5' RACE reads with MiXCR, one entry per CDR3 protein. The sample holds about 57,000 distinct CDR3 sequences, about an eighth seen once. Input material: whole blood. Source of these receptors: an adult who was a healthcare worker with PCR-confirmed SARS-CoV-2 infection or an uninfected control (not recorded which). CDR3s include the opening cysteine and the closing phenylalanine or tryptophan. The D gene is left open where the match is weak. Clone size appears in some rows only: once, few, many, or a class for an expanded clone.

d_call,j_call,v_call,clone_size,cdr3_nt,cdr3_aa
.,TRBJ2-7,TRBV5-1,.,TGCGCCAGCAGCAAGAGCGGGTACTACGAGCAGTACTTC,CASSKSGYYEQYF
.,TRBJ1-3,TRBV6-5,many,TGTGCCAGCAGTTACAGGGGGGGCTCTGGAAACACCATATATTTT,CASSYRGGSGNTIYF
TRBD2,TRBJ2-1,TRBV29-1,few,TGCAGCGTTGACGGGGGGGGTGAGCAGTTCTTC,CSVDGGGEQFF
.,TRBJ2-3,TRBV12-3/TRBV12-4,few,TGTGCCAGCAGCCCGAGACAGCCCGACACAGATACGCAGTATTTT,CASSPRQPDTDTQYF
TRBD1,TRBJ1-5,TRBV6-2/TRBV6-3,few,TGTGCCAGCAGTTTGTGGACAGGGGGCGCAGAGCAGCCCCAGCATTTT,CASSLWTGGAEQPQHF
.,TRBJ2-6,TRBV2,.,TGTGCCAGCAGTTATCTAGCCGGCGGGGCCAACGTCCTGACTTTC,CASSYLAGGANVLTF
.,TRBJ2-7,TRBV28,.,TGTGCCAGCGGTAAGGGGGACTCCTACGAGCAGTACTTC,CASGKGDSYEQYF
.,TRBJ1-5,TRBV19,many,TGTGCCAGTAGTACCCGACAGAGTAGCAATCAGCCCCAGCATTTT,CASSTRQSSNQPQHF
TRBD2,TRBJ2-1,TRBV6-2/TRBV6-3,many,TGTGCCAGCAGCAACAGCGGGATCTACAATGAGCAGTTCTTC,CASSNSGIYNEQFF
.,TRBJ2-5,TRBV28,many,TGTGCCAGCAGTTCTGGGGAACTACAAGAGACCCAGTACTTC,CASSSGELQETQYF
.,TRBJ2-7,TRBV29-1,many,TGCAGCGTCTACGGACTGGGGGAGCAGTACTTC,CSVYGLGEQYF
TRBD1,TRBJ2-3,TRBV7-9,few,TGTGCCAGCAGAACGGACAGGGCCTTATATCAGTATTTT,CASRTDRALYQYF
TRBD1,TRBJ1-6,TRBV28,.,TGTGCCAGCAGTATCACAGGGGCTAGAAATTCACCCCTCCACTTT,CASSITGARNSPLHF
TRBD2,TRBJ2-5,TRBV3-1,few,TGTGCCAGCAGCAGGGGTTACGGGGGGGCCGGAGAGACCCAGTACTTC,CASSRGYGGAGETQYF
TRBD2,TRBJ2-5,TRBV9,.,TGTGCCAGCAGCGTAGAAGCGGGGGGGCCTTATTCCCAAGAGACCCAGTACTTC,CASSVEAGGPYSQETQYF
.,TRBJ1-5,TRBV29-1,.,TGCAGCGTTGCCAGGGAGATCAATCAGCCCCAGCATTTT,CSVAREINQPQHF
TRBD1,TRBJ2-2,TRBV2,.,TGTGCCAGCAGCGCGCAGGGGGCCACCGGGGAGCTGTTTTTT,CASSAQGATGELFF